The present T cell receptor (beta chain) was sequenced within a study of neurological immune-mediated disorders. Whole-study findings and limits: Private repertoires in all groups were suggested, as expanded clones shared no CDR3 amino acid sequences across subjects. TCR clonal expansion peaked in HTLV-1-associated myelopathy patients and was lowest in multiple sclerosis patients.

Trimming stripped 4 bases from V and 6 bases from J, with 12 bases between. This CDR3 spans 13 amino acids. Looked up from germline, CDR1 is MNHEY and CDR2 is SVGAGI. This clonotype was observed at least ten times. Its target is unknown. Blood bank volunteers in Maryland, USA, served as healthy controls. 2 million unsorted PBMCs were stored in RNAlater at -80 °C before RNA extraction. TCRdb re-called the 5' RACE reads with MiXCR, one entry per CDR3 protein. The profile covers roughly 60,000 distinct CDR3 sequences, with about an eighth appearing a single time and approximately 2% taken by the ten largest.

Sample: PBMCs. The origin of this receptor is a man aged 55 to 70 in good health. V and J are TRBV6-5 and TRBJ1-2; a weak D match, TRBD1 (5 bases). CDR3 in DNA: TGTGCCAGCAGTTTAACCGGGACGCATGGCTACACCTTC. Its translation is CASSLTGTHGYTF.